Listed below are T cell receptor beta chains from one sample, sequenced in a study of blood T cell repertoires in COVID-19. Clones were read by immunoSEQ multiplex PCR, and TCRdb kept only the in-frame ones, dropping some. The sample records tens of thousands of clones, around 81% being singletons. Sequences were obtained from peripheral blood. These receptors were taken from an older man with acute or convalescent COVID-19. Each CDR3 is given with its conserved first and last residue. A D gene is named only where the DNA matches it firmly. The listing skips clone size in some rows; elsewhere it reads once, few, many or a size class.

size	D	V	J	DNA	CDR3
-	-	TRBV28	TRBJ1-1	TGTGCCAGCAGTTTCCCTAAGGCGGGAGAAACTGAAGCTTTCTTT	CASSFPKAGETEAFF
-	TRBD1	TRBV7-2	TRBJ1-4	TGTGCCAGCAGCAGACAGGGGGTATTTGCAACTAATGAAAAACTGTTTTTT	CASSRQGVFATNEKLFF
-	-	TRBV18	TRBJ1-1	TGTGCCAGCTCACCAAGACAGGCCCGGAACACTGAAGCTTTCTTT	CASSPRQARNTEAFF
-	TRBD2	TRBV18	TRBJ2-1	TGTGCCAGCTCACCCAAGCGGGAGTGGGGCAATGAGCAGTTCTTC	CASSPKREWGNEQFF
-	-	TRBV28	TRBJ2-3	TGTGCCAGCAGTTTACCGGGGGGCCTAGGAGATACGCAGTATTTT	CASSLPGGLGDTQYF
once	-	TRBV7-2	TRBJ2-1	TGTGCCAGCAGCTTGGGGGGGCTAGTGGGTGAGCAGTTCTTC	CASSLGGLVGEQFF
-	TRBD2	TRBV2	TRBJ2-1	TGTGCCAGCAGTGGGGGACTAGCGGGATCTATTTATGATGAGCAGTTCTTC	CASSGGLAGSIYDEQFF
few	TRBD1	TRBV29-1	TRBJ1-5	TGCAGCGTTGAAGAGATACAGGGGCAGCCCCAGCATTTT	CSVEEIQGQPQHF
once	-	TRBV28	TRBJ1-5	TGTGCCAGCAATACAGGGCCTCAGCCCCAGCATTTT	CASNTGPQPQHF
-	-	TRBV18	TRBJ1-4	TGTGCCAGCTCACCAGACAGAAATGAAAAACTGTTTTTT	CASSPDRNEKLFF
-	TRBD1	TRBV2	TRBJ2-3	TGTGCCAGCAGGGGGACAGAACCAACGCAGTATTTT	CASRGTEPTQYF
-	TRBD1	TRBV15	TRBJ1-1	TGTGCCACCAGCAGAACCGACAGGGGCACTGAAGCTTTCTTT	CATSRTDRGTEAFF
-	-	TRBV7-6	TRBJ1-4	TGTGCCAGCAGCTTAGCAGGGACAAGAGAAAAACTGTTTTTT	CASSLAGTREKLFF
-	TRBD1	TRBV19	TRBJ2-7	TGTGCCAGTAGTACGAACAGGGGTTCCGAGCAGTACTTC	CASSTNRGSEQYF
-	-	TRBV24-1	TRBJ2-1	TGTGCCACCAGTGATCGACCCGGGGGTTCCTACAATGAGCAGTTCTTC	CATSDRPGGSYNEQFF
once	TRBD2	TRBV19	TRBJ2-5	TGTGCCAGTAGTATGACTCGGACTAGCGGAGGGGAGACCCAGTACTTC	CASSMTRTSGGETQYF
once	-	TRBV21-1	TRBJ1-2	TGTGCCAGCAGCATACCGGGACAGGGTTTCTATGGCTACACCTTC	CASSIPGQGFYGYTF
few	TRBD2	TRBV6-2/TRBV6-3	TRBJ2-2	TGTGCCAGCAGTTACCCTTTTGGACTAGCGGGAGACACCGGGGAGCTGTTTTTT	CASSYPFGLAGDTGELFF
-	TRBD1	TRBV7-8	TRBJ2-5	TGTGCCAGCAGCCTCGGGACAGTCCAAGAGACCCAGTACTTC	CASSLGTVQETQYF
-	TRBD1	TRBV2	TRBJ1-5	TGTGCCAGCAAGGACAGGGGTTCCGTCAATCAGCCCCAGCATTTT	CASKDRGSVNQPQHF
-	-	TRBV5-4	TRBJ2-1	TGTGCCAGCAGCTTGAAGCGGAGCACCTACAATGAGCAGTTCTTC	CASSLKRSTYNEQFF
once	-	TRBV10-1	TRBJ2-3	TGCGCCAGCAGTGGGGGGAACGGGAGATCGGCAGATACGCAGTATTTT	CASSGGNGRSADTQYF
-	TRBD1	TRBV5-8	TRBJ1-1	TGTGCCAGCAGCTCCAGACAGGGGTCGAACACTGAAGCTTTCTTT	CASSSRQGSNTEAFF
-	-	TRBV5-1	TRBJ2-3	TGCGCCAGCAGGTCGAACCAGGCCCCAGATACGCAGTATTTT	CASRSNQAPDTQYF